The 28 T cell receptor beta chains presented below share a single source sample, sequenced in a study of siplizumab effects on memory and regulatory T cells. Sequenced by immunoSEQ multiplex PCR; TCRdb stores in-frame clones only, minus some. The table has some 53,000 clones, 95% to 97% seen once. The sample comprised naive CD4+ T cells sorted from blood. These receptors were obtained from a human donor in good health.

This rearrangement joins TRBV6-5 to TRBJ2-7; 8 bases are shared with TRBD1. The V gene end was trimmed by 6 bases and the J gene end by 2 bases; junction bases not matched to a gene: 6. From germline, CDR1 is MNHEY and CDR2 SVGAGI. The CDR3 has 14 amino acids. This CDR3 is CASSRGQAAYEQYF. For the CDR3, the DNA is TGTGCCAGCAGCAGGGGACAGGCCGCCTACGAGCAGTACTTC.

This clone was observed a single time. One end of the junction varies from germline; a read error may be responsible. This sequence joins TRBV7-8 and TRBJ2-7, with TRBD2 identical over 13 bases. This CDR3 region has 18 residues. Germline V CDR1 and CDR2: SGHVS, FQNEAQ. This CDR3 reads CASSIADGGLAGPYEQYF. For the CDR3, the DNA is TGTGCCAGCAGCATAGCAGATGGGGGACTAGCGGGACCCTACGAGCAGTACTTC. Full variable domain (missing parts from reference TRBV7-8 and TRBJ2-7): GAGVSQSPRYKVAKRGQDVALRCDPISGHVSLFWYQQALGQGPEFLTYFQNEAQLDKSGLPSDRFFAERPEGSVSTLKIQRTQQEDSAVYLCASSIADGGLAGPYEQYFGPGTRLTVT.

The DNA of the CDR3 is TGTGCCAGCTCACAGACTAGCGGGAACCAAGAGACCCAGTACTTC. This sequence encodes CASSQTSGNQETQYF. The V gene is TRBV18, the J gene TRBJ2-5; 11 nucleotides line up with TRBD2. V dropped 4 bases and J dropped 0; count of bases not matched to a gene: 1. The CDR3 covers 15 residues. Germline assignment: CDR1 KGHSH and CDR2 LQKENI.

The chain uses TRBV2 and TRBJ1-1; no definite D call. Trimming removed 6 bases from V and 0 bases from J, with 8 bases in between. Germline CDR1 is SNHLY and CDR2 is FYNNEI. There are 13 residues in the CDR3. CDR3 nucleotide sequence: TGTGCCAGCAGCTCCCAGTTGAACACTGAAGCTTTCTTT. This sequence encodes CASSSQLNTEAFF.

This rearrangement joins TRBV5-6 to TRBJ2-1; 8 bases align to TRBD2. The ends lost 4 bases at V and 7 bases at J; junction bases unmatched: 13. Germline CDR1 SGHDT, CDR2 YYEEEE. This CDR3 has 16 residues. In DNA form, the CDR3 reads TGTGCCAGCAGCCCTAAGCGGGGGCTAAAGGGGAATGAGCAGTTCTTC. Its protein is CASSPKRGLKGNEQFF.

The rearrangement uses TRBV4-3 and TRBJ2-7; possibly TRBD2 for D (5 bases). From germline, CDR1 is LGHNA and CDR2 YSLEER. The CDR3 contains 15 residues. V lost 0 bases to trimming and J lost 2 bases, with 11 bases between them. The DNA for the CDR3 is TGCGCCAGCAGCCAAGATCTTGGACTTCCCTACGAGCAGTACTTC. Amino acids: CASSQDLGLPYEQYF.

The chain couples TRBV29-1 to TRBJ2-2; D gene uncertain. The V and J ends lost 5 bases and 2 bases respectively, with 12 bases between them. Germline CDR1 and CDR2: SQVTM and ANQGSEA. The CDR3 length is 14 residues. CDR3 in amino acids: CSVWVVGNTGELFF. The CDR3 DNA reads as TGCAGCGTTTGGGTGGTGGGTAACACCGGGGAGCTGTTTTTT.

This chain connects TRBV27 to TRBJ2-7; 8 nucleotides agree with TRBD2. The V segment lost 8 bases and the J segment 0 bases; nucleotides outside the gene matches: 6. Germline V lookup: CDR1 MNHEY, CDR2 SMNVEV (reference sequence). This CDR3 has 14 amino acids. CDR3 in amino acids: CASGGLANSYEQYF. In nucleotides, the CDR3 is TGTGCCAGCGGTGGACTAGCCAACTCCTACGAGCAGTACTTC.

This rearrangement joins TRBV5-4 to TRBJ2-5; a possible D gene is TRBD1 (6 bases). The V and J ends lost 4 bases and 3 bases respectively, with 16 bases between them. The V gene's germline CDR1 is SGHNT and CDR2 YYREEE (reference sequence). The CDR3 is made up of 15 amino acids. This CDR3 is CASSTQDSRKETQYF. The CDR3 coding sequence is TGTGCCAGCAGCACCCAGGACAGTAGGAAAGAGACCCAGTACTTC.

This clone has just one count. The chain joins TRBV14 to TRBJ1-4; D call uncertain. The V end was cut by 1 base, the J end by 5 bases, with 5 bases between. Germline CDR1 reads SGHDN; CDR2 reads FVKESK. This CDR3 is 13 amino acids long. CDR3 sequence reads: CASSQASNEKLFF. Here the CDR3 DNA reads TGTGCCAGCAGCCAAGCTTCCAATGAAAAACTGTTTTTT.

Here the CDR3 DNA reads TGCGCCAGCACCGCACTAGCGGGAAACAACGAGCAGTACTTC. Translation gives CASTALAGNNEQYF. J is TRBJ2-7 and V is TRBV5-1; 10 bases match TRBD2. In germline, CDR1 is SGHRS, CDR2 YFSETQ. The CDR3 is 14 amino acids. The trim removed 6 bases at V and 5 bases at J, leaving 8 bases unmatched.

The V and J genes are TRBV11-3 and TRBJ2-3; the D is unclear. V was cut by 1 base and J by 6 bases, with 8 bases left in between. Germline CDR1 is SGHNT and CDR2 is YENEEA. This CDR3 comprises 13 residues. The DNA for the CDR3 is TGTGCCAGCAGCTTAGGGCTTTGGGATACGCAGTATTTT. It yields the protein CASSLGLWDTQYF. Complete variable domain (other parts from reference TRBV11-3 and TRBJ2-3): EAGVVQSPRYKIIEKKQPVAFWCNPISGHNTLYWYLQNLGQGPELLIRYENEEAVDDSQLPKDRFSAERLKGVDSTLKIQPAELGDSAVYLCASSLGLWDTQYFGPGTRLTVL.

The V call is TRBV6-5, the J call TRBJ1-2, with D hard to call. The CDR3 contains 14 residues. Looked up from germline, CDR1 is MNHEY and CDR2 is SVGAGI. Trimming left V 0 bases short and J 4 bases short, with 9 bases between. The CDR3 DNA reads as TGTGCCAGCAGTTACTCTGAACGGTCCTATGGCTACACCTTC. It yields the protein CASSYSERSYGYTF.

This rearrangement joins TRBV30 to TRBJ1-5, with D hard to call. The CDR3 has 14 residues. Trimming shortened V by 4 bases and J by 4 bases, and 14 bases separated the two germline ends. The V gene's germline CDR1 is GTSNPN and CDR2 SVGIG (reference sequence). The CDR3 coding sequence is TGTGCCTGGAAGAAGAGGGTGTCGAATCAGCCCCAGCATTTT. Translating gives CAWKKRVSNQPQHF.

The chain joins TRBV27 to TRBJ2-1; no reliable D call. The CDR3 is made up of 10 amino acids. Trimming stripped 9 bases from V and 7 bases from J, with 7 bases between. CDR1 is MNHEY and CDR2 is SMNVEV in the germline V gene (reference sequence). CDR3 nucleotides: TGTGCCAGTATACGAAATGAGCAGTTCTTC. Residues: CASIRNEQFF.

The J gene is TRBJ2-7, the V gene TRBV6-6; tentatively, D is TRBD1 (6 bases). The CDR3 contains 11 residues. V shed 5 bases and J shed 6 bases, with 8 bases lying between them. Germline CDR1 is MNHNY and CDR2 is SVGAGI (reference sequence). The CDR3 DNA is TGTGCCAGCAGTCCAGGGGTCGAGCAGTACTTC. As protein: CASSPGVEQYF.

The rearrangement links TRBV5-6 to TRBJ2-7; 8 bases are shared with TRBD2. CDR1 SGHDT and CDR2 YYEEEE come from the germline V gene. V shed 2 bases, J shed 5 bases, and the junction held 3 bases outside the gene matches. The CDR3 spans 13 residues. CDR3 bases: TGTGCCAGCAGCTTAGCGGGAGCCCACGAGCAGTACTTC. Encoded protein: CASSLAGAHEQYF.

The chain carries TRBV28 and TRBJ2-1, with D perhaps being TRBD1 or TRBD2 (6 bases each). Per the germline V gene, CDR1 is MDHEN and CDR2 is SYDVKM. V lost 2 bases and J 8 bases, leaving 19 bases between the germline ends. The CDR3 spans 16 residues. The CDR3 sequence is CASSLGGTLRSHEQFF. The CDR3 nucleotides are TGTGCCAGCAGTTTAGGAGGGACATTGAGGTCCCATGAGCAGTTCTTC.

The chain recombines TRBV5-8 with TRBJ1-1; the D gene is possibly TRBD1 (6 bases). Per germline, CDR1 SGHTS and CDR2 YDEGEE. Trimming took off 4 bases at V and 4 bases at J, with 14 bases between the two ends. The CDR3 spans 14 residues. The DNA of the CDR3 is TGTGCCAGCAGCCCAGGACAGTGGGGCACTGAAGCTTTCTTT. Amino acid sequence: CASSPGQWGTEAFF.

CDR3 nucleotides: TGCGCCAGCAAAGCGGGGATTGAGACCCAGTACTTC. Translated: CASKAGIETQYF. V and J are TRBV10-2 and TRBJ2-5, with TRBD2 identical over 7 bases. The CDR3 spans 12 residues. The ends lost 7 bases at V and 5 bases at J; junction bases unmatched: 4. Germline CDR1 WSHSY, CDR2 SAAADI.

This chain connects TRBV5-1 to TRBJ2-1; 9 bases agree with TRBD1. The CDR3 has 12 residues. V lost 2 bases to trimming and J lost 9 bases; unmatched junction nucleotides: 0. Looked up from germline, CDR1 is SGHRS and CDR2 is YFSETQ. The CDR3 region is CASSLQGAEQFF. The CDR3, as DNA: TGCGCCAGCAGCTTACAGGGGGCTGAGCAGTTCTTC.

V usage is TRBV28 and J usage is TRBJ2-6; D perhaps matches TRBD1 (6 bases). V lost 5 bases and J lost 4, with 18 bases in between. The germline gives CDR1 MDHEN, CDR2 SYDVKM. The CDR3 runs to 17 residues. The CDR3: CASSPITGLRGANVLTF. The CDR3 DNA is TGTGCCAGCAGTCCTATCACAGGGCTGAGGGGGGCCAACGTCCTGACTTTC. Complete variable domain (other parts from reference TRBV28 and TRBJ2-6): DVKVTQSSRYLVKRTGEKVFLECVQDMDHENMFWYRQDPGLGLRLIYFSYDVKMKEKGDIPEGYSVSREKKERFSLILESASTNQTSMYLCASSPITGLRGANVLTFGAGSRLTVL.

The V call is TRBV12-2, the J call TRBJ2-1. TRBV12-2 is described as a pseudogene. The CDR3 consists of 12 residues. The CDR3 bases are TGTGCAAGTCGCTTAAAGGTGTTAACTCAGTTCTTC. It specifies CASRLKVLTQFF.

V gene TRBV5-4 combines with J gene TRBJ2-5; possibly TRBD2 for D (5 bases). Germline V gives CDR1 SGHNT, CDR2 YYREEE (reference sequence). CDR3 length: 17 residues. V was shortened by 0 bases and J by 2 bases, with 17 bases between the two germline ends. The CDR3 sequence: CASSLEQISSGQETQYF. DNA for the CDR3: TGTGCCAGCAGCTTGGAACAGATCAGCTCGGGACAAGAGACCCAGTACTTC.

In this sample, this clone turned up once. The rearrangement uses TRBV2 and TRBJ1-2; a weak D match, TRBD1 (5 bases). Germline V CDR1 and CDR2: SNHLY, FYNNEI. The CDR3 consists of 11 residues. With 10 bases removed from V and 6 bases from J, the gap between germline ends came to 12 bases. The CDR3 coding sequence is TGTGCCAACAGGACCGTCGATGGCTACACCTTC. It is translated as CANRTVDGYTF.

The V call is TRBV4-1, the J call TRBJ2-1; 8 nucleotides agree with TRBD2. The V and J ends lost 1 base and 10 bases, in that order; junction bases with no gene match: 9. Germline CDR1 MGHRA, CDR2 YSYEKL. The CDR3 contains 15 residues. The CDR3 DNA is TGCGCCAGCAGCCAAGGGTCTAGCGGGCCCTCAGAGCAGTTCTTC. It codes for CASSQGSSGPSEQFF.

The chain recombines TRBV6-6 with TRBJ2-5, with 7 bases that match TRBD1. The CDR3 length is 14 residues. With V trimmed by 5 bases and J by 4 bases, 7 bases remained unmatched. Germline lookup yields CDR1 MNHNY and CDR2 SVGAGI (reference sequence). The CDR3 loop is CASSRLRGRETQYF. The CDR3 coding sequence is TGTGCCAGCAGTCGCCTCAGGGGGAGAGAGACCCAGTACTTC.

The chain recombines TRBV9 with TRBJ1-4, with TRBD1 matching over 7 bases. In germline, CDR1 is SGDLS, CDR2 YYNGEE. The J segment lost 5 bases and the V segment lost 0 bases, leaving 4 bases of the junction unmatched. The CDR3 spans 15 residues. The DNA for the CDR3 is TGTGCCAGCAGCGTAGAGACAGGGATAAATGAAAAACTGTTTTTT. Translating it yields CASSVETGINEKLFF.